This section outlines one T cell receptor beta chain sequence together with its context. Its antigen is not identified. In germline, CDR1 is SGHRS, CDR2 YFSETQ. V lost 4 bases to trimming and J lost 4 bases; unmatched junction nucleotides: 3. CDR3 size: 13 residues. The sample belongs to a study of cytomegalovirus exposure and HLA in healthy donors. Study at large: Counted in an early data release were approximately 85 million unique TCRs from HLA-typed donors.

PCR used 60 Vbeta primers and 13 Jbeta primers. Clones were sequenced by immunoSEQ multiplex PCR, and TCRdb holds only the in-frame ones, with some missing. The table shows approximately 280,000 clones, with about nine tenths occurring only once. Study results and caveats: TRBV6-2, TRBV6-3 and some other V segments were unresolvable in 87-base-pair reads. Three CMV-associated chains proved CMV antigen-specific in vitro. As immune exposure information, only CMV serostatus was available.

Sequencing input: PBMCs. The genes are TRBV5-1 and TRBJ2-3; 7 nucleotides match TRBD2. This receptor was obtained from a middle-aged man in good health and CMV-seropositive. The CDR3 reads CASSSSGADTQYF. The DNA of the CDR3 is TGCGCCAGCAGCAGCAGCGGGGCAGATACGCAGTATTTT.